The text below deals with one TCR beta chain. These data are taken from a study of blood T cell repertoires in COVID-19. The CDR3 length is 17 residues. Authors' analysis steps: Using reference gene primer amplification, nucleated cell counts were estimated. The protocol was immunoSEQ multiplex PCR, while the TCRdb copy is restricted to in-frame clones and leaves out a portion. For V, J and clone size, that table is used; D and trimming come from the DNA. This sample has about 50,000 clones, with 85% to 90% found just once. The chain has TRBV21-1 and TRBJ1-5; TRBD1, the table's D call, was not compared with the DNA. TRBV21-1 is assigned pseudogene status. The TCR sequence derives from a man aged 70 or older with acute or convalescent COVID-19. Sequencing was done on a sample of peripheral blood. The CDR3 coding sequence is TGTGCCAGCAGCGCGATAGGGACAGGGAGGGGTGATCAGCCCCAGCATTTT. Its protein product is CASSAIGTGRGDQPQHF.